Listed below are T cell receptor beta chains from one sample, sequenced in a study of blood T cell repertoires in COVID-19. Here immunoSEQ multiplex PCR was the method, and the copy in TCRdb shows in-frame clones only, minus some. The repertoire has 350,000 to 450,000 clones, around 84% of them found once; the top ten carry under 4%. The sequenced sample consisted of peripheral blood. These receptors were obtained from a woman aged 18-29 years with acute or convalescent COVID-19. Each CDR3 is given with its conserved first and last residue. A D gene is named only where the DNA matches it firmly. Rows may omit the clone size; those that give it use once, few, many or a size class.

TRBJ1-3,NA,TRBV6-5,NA,CASFRDSRSGNTIYF,TGTGCCAGCTTTAGAGACAGCCGCTCTGGAAACACCATATATTTT
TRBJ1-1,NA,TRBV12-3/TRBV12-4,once,CASSRGNTEAFF,TGTGCCAGCAGTCGGGGGAACACTGAAGCTTTCTTT
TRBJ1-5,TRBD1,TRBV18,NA,CASSPLPGQGPSNSNQPQHF,TGTGCCAGCTCACCCTTACCGGGACAGGGACCTTCCAATAGCAATCAGCCCCAGCATTTT
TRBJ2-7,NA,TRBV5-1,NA,CASSLVAGTTYEQYF,TGCGCCAGCAGCTTGGTAGCTGGGACAACCTACGAGCAGTACTTC
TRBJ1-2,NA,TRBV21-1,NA,CASSKRWPERSYGYTF,TGTGCCAGCAGCAAACGGTGGCCGGAGCGGAGCTATGGCTACACCTTC
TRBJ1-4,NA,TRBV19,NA,CATRELATNEKLFF,TGTGCCACCCGGGAGCTAGCAACTAATGAAAAACTGTTTTTT
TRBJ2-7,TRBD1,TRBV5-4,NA,CASSPDRVYEQYF,TGTGCCAGCAGCCCCGACAGGGTCTACGAGCAGTACTTC
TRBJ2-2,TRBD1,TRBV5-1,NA,CASSSRTGEVSGELFF,TGCGCCAGCAGCTCAAGGACAGGGGAAGTTTCCGGGGAGCTGTTTTTT
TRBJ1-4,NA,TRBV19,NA,CASSKSGRGNEKLFF,TGTGCCAGTAGCAAGTCCGGGAGAGGTAATGAAAAACTGTTTTTT
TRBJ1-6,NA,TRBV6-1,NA,CASSEWAGESPLHF,TGTGCCAGCAGTGAATGGGCAGGGGAGTCACCCCTCCACTTT
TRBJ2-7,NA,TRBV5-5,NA,CASSLDTGPYEQYF,TGTGCCAGCAGCTTGGATACAGGGCCCTACGAGCAGTACTTC
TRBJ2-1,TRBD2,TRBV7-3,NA,CASSPWGTSVNEQFF,TGTGCCAGCAGCCCCTGGGGGACTAGCGTCAATGAGCAGTTCTTC
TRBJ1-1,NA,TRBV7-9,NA,CASSGDNMNTEAFF,TGTGCCAGCAGCGGGGACAATATGAACACTGAAGCTTTCTTT
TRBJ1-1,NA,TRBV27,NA,CASSRWAGGEAEAFF,TGTGCCAGCAGTCGTTGGGCGGGGGGAGAGGCTGAAGCTTTCTTT
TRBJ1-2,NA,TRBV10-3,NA,CAISDPDRVSNYGYTF,TGTGCCATCAGTGACCCGGACAGAGTATCGAACTATGGCTACACCTTC
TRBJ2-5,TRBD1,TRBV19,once,CASRDRAHETQYF,TGTGCCAGTAGAGACAGGGCCCACGAGACCCAGTACTTC
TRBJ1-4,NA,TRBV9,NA,CASSDHTEKLFF,TGTGCCAGCAGCGATCACACGGAAAAACTGTTTTTT
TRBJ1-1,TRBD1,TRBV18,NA,CASSLGTGSEAFF,TGTGCCAGCTCACTGGGGACAGGGTCTGAAGCTTTCTTT
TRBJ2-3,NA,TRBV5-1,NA,CASSPGPEVDTQYF,TGCGCCAGCAGTCCAGGGCCCGAGGTAGATACGCAGTATTTT
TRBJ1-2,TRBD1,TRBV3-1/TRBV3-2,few,CASSQYDRDGYTF,TGTGCCAGCAGCCAATACGACAGGGATGGCTACACCTTC
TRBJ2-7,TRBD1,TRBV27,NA,CASTRAGGHEQYF,TGTGCCAGCACCAGGGCAGGGGGCCACGAGCAGTACTTC
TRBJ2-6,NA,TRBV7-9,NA,CASSMYKSGANVLTF,TGTGCCAGCAGCATGTACAAGTCTGGGGCCAACGTCCTGACTTTC
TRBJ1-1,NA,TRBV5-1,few,CASSQDSLNTEAFF,TGCGCCAGCAGCCAGGACAGTCTGAACACTGAAGCTTTCTTT
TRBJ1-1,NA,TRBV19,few,CASSIGRGTEAFF,TGTGCCAGTAGTATCGGTAGGGGGACTGAAGCTTTCTTT
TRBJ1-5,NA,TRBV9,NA,CASSVGDSNQPQHF,TGTGCCAGCAGCGTAGGCGATAGCAATCAGCCCCAGCATTTT
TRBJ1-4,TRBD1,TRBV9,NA,CASSLRQGANEKLFF,TGTGCCAGCAGCCTCAGACAGGGTGCTAATGAAAAACTGTTTTTT
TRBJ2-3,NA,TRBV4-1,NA,CASRESTDTQYF,TGCGCCAGCCGGGAAAGCACAGATACGCAGTATTTT
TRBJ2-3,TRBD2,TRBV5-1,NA,CASSPVAGGISDTQYF,TGCGCCAGCAGCCCCGTTGCGGGGGGCATATCAGATACGCAGTATTTT
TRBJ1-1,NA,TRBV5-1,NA,CASSLEPRGEAFF,TGCGCCAGCAGCTTGGAGCCTCGAGGGGAAGCTTTCTTT
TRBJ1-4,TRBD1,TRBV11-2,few,CASSLDGQGYEKLFF,TGTGCCAGCAGCTTAGATGGACAGGGGTACGAAAAACTGTTTTTT
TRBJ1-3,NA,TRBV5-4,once,CASSSKTAENTIYF,TGTGCCAGCAGCTCTAAGACAGCTGAAAACACCATATATTTT
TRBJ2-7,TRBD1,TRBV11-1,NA,CASSPGTEYYEQYF,TGTGCCAGCAGCCCCGGGACAGAGTACTACGAGCAGTACTTC
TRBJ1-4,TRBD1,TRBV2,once,CASSRQGATNEKLFF,TGTGCCAGCAGCCGACAGGGGGCTACTAATGAAAAACTGTTTTTT
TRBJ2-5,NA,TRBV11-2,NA,CASSLRTYSGEGQYF,TGTGCCAGCAGCCTCCGGACTTACAGCGGCGAGGGCCAGTACTTC